This T cell receptor beta chain was recorded in a study of blood T cell repertoires in COVID-19. Looking at the study overall: COVID-19 samples collected from the United States, Italy and Spain covered acute and convalescent phases.

With V trimmed by 2 bases and J by 6 bases, 6 bases remained unmatched. The CDR3 consists of 16 residues. From germline, CDR1 is LNHDA and CDR2 SQIVND (reference sequence). Patients in Seattle were enrolled during active infection, then followed longitudinally. Original data processing: Amplification from reference gene primers served as the basis for estimated nucleated cell counts. Repertoires were generated with immunoSEQ multiplex PCR, while TCRdb's copy carries only in-frame clones and drops some. V and J calls and clone size are those listed in that table; D and trimming were worked out from the DNA. The data hold some 300,000 clones, with 75% to 90% observed a single time.

Sequenced sample: peripheral blood. The source of this sequence is a woman aged 70-85 years with COVID-19, enrolled during active disease. The chain recombines TRBV19 with TRBJ2-1, with 11 nucleotides matching TRBD2. CDR3 nucleotides: TGTGCCAGTAGTATATCTAGCGGGGGGAGGCTCAATGAGCAGTTCTTC. Protein sequence: CASSISSGGRLNEQFF.